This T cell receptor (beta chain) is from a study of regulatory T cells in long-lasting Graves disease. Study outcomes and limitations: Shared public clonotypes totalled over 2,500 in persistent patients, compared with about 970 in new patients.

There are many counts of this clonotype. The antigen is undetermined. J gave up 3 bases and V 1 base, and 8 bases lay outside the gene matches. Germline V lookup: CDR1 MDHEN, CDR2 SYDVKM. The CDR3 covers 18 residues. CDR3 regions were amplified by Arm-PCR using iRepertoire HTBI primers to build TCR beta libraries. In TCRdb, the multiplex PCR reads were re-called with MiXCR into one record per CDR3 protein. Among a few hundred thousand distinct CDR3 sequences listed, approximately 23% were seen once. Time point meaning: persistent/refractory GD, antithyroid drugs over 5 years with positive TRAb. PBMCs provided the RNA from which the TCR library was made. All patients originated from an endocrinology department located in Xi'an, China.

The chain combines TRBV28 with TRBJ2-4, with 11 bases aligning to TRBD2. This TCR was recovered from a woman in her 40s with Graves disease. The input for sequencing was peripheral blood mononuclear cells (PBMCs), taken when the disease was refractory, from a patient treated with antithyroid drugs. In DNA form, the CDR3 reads TGTGCCAGCAGTTTATTCGCCCTAGCGGGAGGTAACAAAAACATTCAGTACTTC. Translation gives CASSLFALAGGNKNIQYF.